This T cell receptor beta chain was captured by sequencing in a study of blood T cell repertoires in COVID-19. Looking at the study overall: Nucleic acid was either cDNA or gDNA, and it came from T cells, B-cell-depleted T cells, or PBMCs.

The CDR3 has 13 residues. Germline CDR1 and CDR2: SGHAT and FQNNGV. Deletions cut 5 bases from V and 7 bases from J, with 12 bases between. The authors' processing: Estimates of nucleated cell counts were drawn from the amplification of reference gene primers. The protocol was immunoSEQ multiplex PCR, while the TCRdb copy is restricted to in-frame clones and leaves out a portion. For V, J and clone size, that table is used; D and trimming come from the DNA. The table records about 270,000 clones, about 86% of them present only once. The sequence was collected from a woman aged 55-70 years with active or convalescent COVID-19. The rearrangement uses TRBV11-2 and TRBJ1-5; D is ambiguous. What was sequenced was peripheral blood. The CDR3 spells CASSPDIDQPQHF. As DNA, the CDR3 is TGTGCCAGCAGCCCCGACATTGACCAGCCCCAGCATTTT.